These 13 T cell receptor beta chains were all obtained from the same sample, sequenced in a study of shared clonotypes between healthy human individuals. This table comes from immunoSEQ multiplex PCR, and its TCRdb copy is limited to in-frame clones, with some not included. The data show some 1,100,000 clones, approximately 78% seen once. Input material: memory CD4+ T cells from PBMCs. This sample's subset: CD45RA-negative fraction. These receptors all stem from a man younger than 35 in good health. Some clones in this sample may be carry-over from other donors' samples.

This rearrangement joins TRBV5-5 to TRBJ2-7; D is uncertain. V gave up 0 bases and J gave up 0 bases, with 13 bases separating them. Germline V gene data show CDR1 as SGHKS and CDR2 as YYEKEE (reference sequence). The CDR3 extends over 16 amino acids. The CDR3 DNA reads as TGTGCCAGCAGCTTGGAGGGCCACTGGGGCTCCTACGAGCAGTACTTC. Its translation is CASSLEGHWGSYEQYF.

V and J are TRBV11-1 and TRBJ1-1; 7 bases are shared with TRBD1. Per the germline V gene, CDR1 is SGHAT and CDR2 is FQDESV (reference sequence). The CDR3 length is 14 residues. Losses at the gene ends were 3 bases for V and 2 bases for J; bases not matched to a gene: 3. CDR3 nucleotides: TGTGCCAGCAGCTTCGGACAGGCTAACACTGAAGCTTTCTTT. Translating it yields CASSFGQANTEAFF.

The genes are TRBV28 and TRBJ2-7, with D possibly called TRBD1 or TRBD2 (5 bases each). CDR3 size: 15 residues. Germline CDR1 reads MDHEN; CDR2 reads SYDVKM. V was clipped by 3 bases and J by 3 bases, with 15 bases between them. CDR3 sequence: CASSLRPGGDYEQYF. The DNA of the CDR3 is TGTGCCAGCAGTTTGCGCCCTGGGGGTGACTACGAGCAGTACTTC. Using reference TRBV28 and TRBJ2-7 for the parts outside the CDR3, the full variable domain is DVKVTQSSRYLVKRTGEKVFLECVQDMDHENMFWYRQDPGLGLRLIYFSYDVKMKEKGDIPEGYSVSREKKERFSLILESASTNQTSMYLCASSLRPGGDYEQYFGPGTRLTVT.

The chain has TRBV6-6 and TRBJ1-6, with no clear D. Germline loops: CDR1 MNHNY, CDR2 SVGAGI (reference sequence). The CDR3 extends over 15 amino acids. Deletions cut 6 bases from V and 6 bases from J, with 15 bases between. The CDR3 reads CASSPTTAFNSPLHF. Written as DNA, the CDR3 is TGTGCCAGCAGCCCTACCACGGCGTTTAATTCACCCCTCCACTTT.

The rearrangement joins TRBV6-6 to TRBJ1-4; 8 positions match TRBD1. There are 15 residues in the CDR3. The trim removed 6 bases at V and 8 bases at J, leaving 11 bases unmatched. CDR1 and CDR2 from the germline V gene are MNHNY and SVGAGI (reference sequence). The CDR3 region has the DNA TGTGCCAGCAGAGTCCAGGGGGCTGGAGGGGAAAAACTGTTTTTT. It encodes CASRVQGAGGEKLFF.

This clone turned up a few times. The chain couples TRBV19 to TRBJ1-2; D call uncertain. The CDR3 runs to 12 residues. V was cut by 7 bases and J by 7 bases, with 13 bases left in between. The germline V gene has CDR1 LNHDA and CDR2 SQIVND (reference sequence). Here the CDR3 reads CASTFGGAGYTF. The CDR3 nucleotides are TGTGCCAGTACATTCGGCGGAGCTGGCTACACCTTC.

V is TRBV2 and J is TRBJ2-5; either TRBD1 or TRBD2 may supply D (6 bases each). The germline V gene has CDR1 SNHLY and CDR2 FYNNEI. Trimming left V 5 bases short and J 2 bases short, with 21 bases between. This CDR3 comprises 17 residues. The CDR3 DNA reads TGTGCCAGCAGTTGGGGGACCACCGGGGGCCTACAAGAGACCCAGTACTTC. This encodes CASSWGTTGGLQETQYF. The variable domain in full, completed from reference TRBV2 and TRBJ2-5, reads EPEVTQTPSHQVTQMGQEVILRCVPISNHLYFYWYRQILGQKVEFLVSFYNNEISEKSEIFDDQFSVERPDGSNFTLKIRSTKLEDSAMYFCASSWGTTGGLQETQYFGPGTRLLVL.

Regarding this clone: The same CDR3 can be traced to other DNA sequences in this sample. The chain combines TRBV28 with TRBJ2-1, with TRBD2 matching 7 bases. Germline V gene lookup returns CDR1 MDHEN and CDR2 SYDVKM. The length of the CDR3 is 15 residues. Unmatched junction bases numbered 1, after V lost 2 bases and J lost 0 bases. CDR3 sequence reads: CASSLASGSYNEQFF. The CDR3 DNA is TGTGCCAGCAGTTTAGCTAGCGGCTCCTACAATGAGCAGTTCTTC.

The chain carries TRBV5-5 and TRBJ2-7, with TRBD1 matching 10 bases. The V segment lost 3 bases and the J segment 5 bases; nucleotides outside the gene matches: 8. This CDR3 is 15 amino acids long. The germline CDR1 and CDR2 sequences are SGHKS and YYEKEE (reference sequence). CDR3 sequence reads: CASSSLTGTGDEQYF. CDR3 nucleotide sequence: TGTGCCAGCAGCTCCCTCACCGGGACAGGGGACGAGCAGTACTTC.

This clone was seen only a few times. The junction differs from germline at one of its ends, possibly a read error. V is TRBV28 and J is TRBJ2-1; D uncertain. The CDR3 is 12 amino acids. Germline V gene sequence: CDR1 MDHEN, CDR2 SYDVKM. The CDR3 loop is CASSFTRPPRIF. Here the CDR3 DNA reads TGTGCCAGCAGTTTCACTCGGCCTCCAAGAATCTTC.

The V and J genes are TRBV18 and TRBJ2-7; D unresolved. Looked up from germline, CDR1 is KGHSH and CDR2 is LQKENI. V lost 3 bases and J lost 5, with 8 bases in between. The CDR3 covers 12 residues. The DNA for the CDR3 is TGTGCCAGCTCACCGGAAAGGCACGAGCAGTACTTC. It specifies CASSPERHEQYF.

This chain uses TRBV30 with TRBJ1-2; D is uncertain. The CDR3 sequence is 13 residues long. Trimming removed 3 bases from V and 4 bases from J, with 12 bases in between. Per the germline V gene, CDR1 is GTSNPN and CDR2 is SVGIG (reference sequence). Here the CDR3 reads CAWRSLLFYGYTF. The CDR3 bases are TGTGCCTGGAGGTCCTTATTGTTCTATGGCTACACCTTC.

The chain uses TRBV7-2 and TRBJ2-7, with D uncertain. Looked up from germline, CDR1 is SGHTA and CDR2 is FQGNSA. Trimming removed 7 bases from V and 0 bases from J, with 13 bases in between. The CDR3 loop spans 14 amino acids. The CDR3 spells CASTPQSSSYEQYF. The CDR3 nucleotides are TGTGCCAGCACCCCACAGTCTAGCTCCTACGAGCAGTACTTC.